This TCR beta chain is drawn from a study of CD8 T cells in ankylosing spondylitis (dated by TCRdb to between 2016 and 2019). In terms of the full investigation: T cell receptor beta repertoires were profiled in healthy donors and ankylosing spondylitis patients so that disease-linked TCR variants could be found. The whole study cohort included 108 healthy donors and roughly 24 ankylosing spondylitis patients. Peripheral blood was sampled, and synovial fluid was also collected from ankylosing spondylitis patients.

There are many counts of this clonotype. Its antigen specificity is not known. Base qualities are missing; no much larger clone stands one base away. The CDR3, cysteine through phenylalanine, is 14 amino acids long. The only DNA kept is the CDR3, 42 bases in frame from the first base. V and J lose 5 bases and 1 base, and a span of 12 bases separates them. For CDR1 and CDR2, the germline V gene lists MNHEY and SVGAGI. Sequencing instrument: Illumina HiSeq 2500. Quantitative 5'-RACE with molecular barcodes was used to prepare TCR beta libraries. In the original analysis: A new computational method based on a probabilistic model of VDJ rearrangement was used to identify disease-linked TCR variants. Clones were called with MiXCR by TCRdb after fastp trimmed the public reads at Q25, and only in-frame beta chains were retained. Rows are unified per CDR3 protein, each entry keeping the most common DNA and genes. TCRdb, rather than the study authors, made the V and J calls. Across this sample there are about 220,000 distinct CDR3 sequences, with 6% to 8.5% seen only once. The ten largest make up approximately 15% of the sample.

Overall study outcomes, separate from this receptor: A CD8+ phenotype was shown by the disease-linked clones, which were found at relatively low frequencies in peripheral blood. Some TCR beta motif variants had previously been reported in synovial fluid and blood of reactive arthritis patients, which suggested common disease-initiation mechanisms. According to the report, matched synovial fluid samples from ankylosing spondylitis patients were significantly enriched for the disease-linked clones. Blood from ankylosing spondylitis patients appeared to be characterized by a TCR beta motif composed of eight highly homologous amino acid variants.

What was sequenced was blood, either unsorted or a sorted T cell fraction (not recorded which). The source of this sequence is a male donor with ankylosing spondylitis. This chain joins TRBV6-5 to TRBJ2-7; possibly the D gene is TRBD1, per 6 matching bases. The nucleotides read TGTGCCAGCAGTACTACAGGGATTTCCTACGAGCAGTACTTC. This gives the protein CASSTTGISYEQYF.